The clone carrying this T cell receptor beta chain showed up just a few times. Germline V CDR1 and CDR2: MDHEN, SYDVKM. The CDR3 sequence is 15 residues long. V was pared by 5 bases and J by 4 bases, with 15 bases between. The data were obtained in a study of blood T cell repertoires in COVID-19. Original data processing: Amplifying reference gene primers gave estimates of nucleated cell counts. Method: immunoSEQ multiplex PCR; TCRdb's copy keeps in-frame clones and lacks some. For V, J and clone size, that table is used; D and trimming come from the DNA. The sample holds some 140,000 clones; almost 80% are singletons and the top ten take roughly 9.7%.

The sequenced material came from peripheral blood. This chain joins TRBV28 and TRBJ2-1; D remains ambiguous. This receptor was obtained from a man aged 60 to 75 who had recovered from COVID-19. In DNA form, the CDR3 reads TGTGCCAGCAGTGTAGACTGGCAACCTTACAATGAGCAGTTCTTC. Translating it yields CASSVDWQPYNEQFF.